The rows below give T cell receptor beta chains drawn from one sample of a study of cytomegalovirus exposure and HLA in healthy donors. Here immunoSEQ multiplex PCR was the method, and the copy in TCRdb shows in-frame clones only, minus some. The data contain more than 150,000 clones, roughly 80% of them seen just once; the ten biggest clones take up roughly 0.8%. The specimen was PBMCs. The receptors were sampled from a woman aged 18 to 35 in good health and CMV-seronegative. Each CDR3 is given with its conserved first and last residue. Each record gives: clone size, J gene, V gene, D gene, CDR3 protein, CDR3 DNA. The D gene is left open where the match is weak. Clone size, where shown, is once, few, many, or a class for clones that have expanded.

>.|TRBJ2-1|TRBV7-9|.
CSVRGGWNEQFF
TGTTCCGTACGAGGAGGTTGGAATGAGCAGTTCTTC
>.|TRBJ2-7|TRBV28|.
CASSTRGTGTYEQYF
TGTGCCAGCAGTACCAGGGGGACTGGCACCTACGAGCAGTACTTC
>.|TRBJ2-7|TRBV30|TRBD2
CAWDGTSGSSHEQYF
TGTGCCTGGGACGGGACTAGCGGGAGTTCCCACGAGCAGTACTTC
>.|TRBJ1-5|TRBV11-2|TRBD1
CASSRQGGVSNQPQHF
TGTGCCAGCAGCAGACAGGGTGGAGTTAGCAATCAGCCCCAGCATTTT
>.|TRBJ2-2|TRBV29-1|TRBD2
CSIRSSGIANTGELFF
TGCAGCATTCGATCTAGCGGGATCGCGAACACCGGGGAGCTGTTTTTT
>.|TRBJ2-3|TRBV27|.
CASSLGASTDTQYF
TGTGCCAGCAGTCTTGGGGCTAGCACAGATACGCAGTATTTT
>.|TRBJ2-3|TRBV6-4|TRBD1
CASSVAGQGATDTQYF
TGTGCCAGCAGTGTCGCGGGACAGGGGGCGACAGATACGCAGTATTTT
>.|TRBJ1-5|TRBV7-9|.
CASSPGGSQHF
TGTGCCAGTAGCCCAGGAGGGTCCCAGCATTTT
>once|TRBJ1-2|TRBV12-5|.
CASGGQRYYGYTF
TGTGCTAGTGGAGGACAGAGATACTATGGCTACACCTTC
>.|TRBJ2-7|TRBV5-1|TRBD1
CASSRDRADGHEQYF
TGCGCCAGCAGCCGCGACAGGGCCGACGGGCACGAGCAGTACTTC
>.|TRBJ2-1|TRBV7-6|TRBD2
CASSGKAGVLLNEQFF
TGTGCCAGCAGCGGTAAGGCGGGAGTGTTACTTAATGAGCAGTTCTTC
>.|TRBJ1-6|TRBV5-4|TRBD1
CASRNQGAGDSPLHF
TGTGCCAGCAGAAACCAGGGGGCTGGGGATTCACCCCTCCACTTT
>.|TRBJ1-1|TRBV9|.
CASSVDPVRGMNTEAFF
TGTGCCAGCAGCGTAGACCCGGTGCGGGGAATGAACACTGAAGCTTTCTTT
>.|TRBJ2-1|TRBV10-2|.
CASGRENEQFF
TGCGCCAGCGGCCGGGAGAATGAGCAGTTCTTC